Below, 13 T cell receptor beta chains from the same sample are listed, as sequenced in a study of cytomegalovirus exposure and HLA in healthy donors. PCR was performed using 60 Vbeta and 13 Jbeta primers. Profiling relied on immunoSEQ multiplex PCR, and the TCRdb table lists in-frame clones only, not all of them. The sample shows 150,000 to 200,000 clones, approximately 80% of them seen only once. The sequenced sample was PBMCs. The receptors come from a woman aged 35 to 49 in good health and CMV-seropositive.

This clone came up once. This chain joins TRBV4-1 and TRBJ2-7, with D possibly matching TRBD2 (5 bases). The CDR3 has 15 amino acids. Germline assignment: CDR1 MGHRA and CDR2 YSYEKL. V was pared by 4 bases and J by 0 bases, with 13 bases between. The CDR3 DNA reads as TGCGCCAGCAGCCCCCCGGGATTGCGCTCCTACGAGCAGTACTTC. This translates into CASSPPGLRSYEQYF.

Worth noting for this clone: Since no conserved phenylalanine or tryptophan closes the CDR3, a read error is the likely cause. The limits of the CDR3 on the DNA are not certain, so only TCRdb's listed CDR3 is given. The V and J genes are TRBV19 and TRBJ1-1; TRBD1 reflects the table's D call only, with no check against the DNA. Germline loops: CDR1 LNHDA, CDR2 SQIVND (reference sequence). The length of the CDR3 is 10 amino acids, counting both ends. The CDR3 spells CASSIASGGM.

The gene calls are TRBV4-1 and TRBJ2-7; unclear D gene. The CDR3 has 13 amino acids. Germline CDR1 reads MGHRA; CDR2 reads YSYEKL. The V end lost 4 bases, the J end lost 6 bases, and 13 bases lay between the germline ends. CDR3 DNA: TGCGCCAGCAGCCTTGCTCCTCTCGGCGAGCAGTACTTC. Protein: CASSLAPLGEQYF.

CDR3 residues: CASRVQGLKGNTIYF. The DNA of the CDR3 is TGTGCCAGCAGGGTACAGGGGCTAAAAGGAAACACCATATATTTT. V is TRBV21-1 and J is TRBJ1-3; no DNA check was done on the table's D call, TRBD1. TRBV21-1 is annotated as a pseudogene. CDR3 length: 15 residues.

The chain combines TRBV7-7 with TRBJ2-5, with a tentative D call TRBD1 (5 bases). CDR1 SSHAT and CDR2 FNYEAQ come from the germline V gene (reference sequence). The CDR3 extends over 13 amino acids. Trimming pared 5 bases from V and 3 bases from J, leaving 10 bases between. CDR3 sequence: CASSRRGEETQYF. CDR3 nucleotides: TGTGCCAGCAGCCGTAGGGGCGAAGAGACCCAGTACTTC.

The V gene is TRBV5-1, the J gene TRBJ1-3, with D unclear. This CDR3 spans 14 amino acids. Germline V gives CDR1 SGHRS, CDR2 YFSETQ. With 5 bases removed from V and 0 bases from J, the gap between germline ends came to 9 bases. The CDR3 coding sequence is TGCGCCAGCAGAAAGGAGATCTCTGGAAACACCATATATTTT. Encoded protein: CASRKEISGNTIYF.

The chain is built from TRBV10-1 and TRBJ2-3; 8 bases match TRBD1. The length of the CDR3 is 16 residues. Germline loops: CDR1 WNHNN, CDR2 SYGVQD (reference sequence). Unmatched junction bases numbered 12, after V lost 5 bases and J lost 5 bases. The DNA of the CDR3 is TGCGCCAGCAGTACCAACCGACAGGGGAGTGGAGATACGCAGTATTTT. Protein sequence: CASSTNRQGSGDTQYF.

The chain uses TRBV5-5 and TRBJ1-5; 8 bases fit TRBD1. The CDR3 contains 16 residues. V was clipped by 1 base and J by 0 bases; unmatched bases: 3. Germline V gene lookup returns CDR1 SGHKS and CDR2 YYEKEE (reference sequence). The CDR3 bases are TGTGCCAGCAGCTTGCCTGGGACAGGTAGCAATCAGCCCCAGCATTTT. Its translation: CASSLPGTGSNQPQHF.

This clone has only one observation. The rearrangement joins TRBV5-1 to TRBJ2-5, with a tentative D call TRBD1 (6 bases). Germline CDR1 SGHRS, CDR2 YFSETQ. V was clipped by 2 bases and J by 0 bases, with 8 bases between them. This CDR3 comprises 14 residues. The CDR3, as DNA: TGCGCCAGCAGCTTACCAGGGGACCAAGAGACCCAGTACTTC. Translation gives CASSLPGDQETQYF.

The table lists this clone with a few counts. V is TRBV18 and J is TRBJ1-2, with D maybe TRBD1 (6 bases). Trimming removed 6 bases from V and 2 bases from J, with 10 bases in between. The CDR3 loop spans 13 amino acids. Germline lookup yields CDR1 KGHSH and CDR2 LQKENI. The CDR3 bases are TGTGCCAGCTCGTCGGACAGAAACTATGGCTACACCTTC. This sequence encodes CASSSDRNYGYTF.

The rearrangement uses TRBV6-1 and TRBJ2-7; 10 bases are shared with TRBD1. V lost 3 bases, J lost 4 bases, and 9 bases stayed unmatched. The germline V gene encodes CDR1 MNHNS and CDR2 SASEGT. This CDR3 is 16 amino acids long. CDR3 residues: CASSDQAGTGVYEQYF. CDR3 nucleotides: TGTGCCAGCAGTGACCAAGCCGGGACAGGGGTGTACGAGCAGTACTTC.

This clone has a handful of counts. This chain connects TRBV29-1 to TRBJ2-7, with a tentative D call TRBD1 (5 bases). The V gene's germline CDR1 is SQVTM and CDR2 ANQGSEA. V was trimmed by 4 bases and J by 0 bases, leaving 10 bases between them. The CDR3 loop spans 13 amino acids. The CDR3 bases are TGCAGCGTTGGTTCAGGGTCCTCCTACGAGCAGTACTTC. This gives the protein CSVGSGSSYEQYF.

The chain carries TRBV28 and TRBJ1-1; weak D call: TRBD1 (6 bases). Germline V gene data show CDR1 as MDHEN and CDR2 as SYDVKM. The CDR3 is 15 amino acids. V lost 4 bases and J lost 5, with 17 bases in between. This CDR3 reads CASSSGSQGMTEAFF. The CDR3 coding sequence is TGTGCCAGCAGTTCCGGGTCTCAGGGGATGACTGAAGCTTTCTTT. Drawing the rest from reference TRBV28 and TRBJ1-1, the complete variable domain is DVKVTQSSRYLVKRTGEKVFLECVQDMDHENMFWYRQDPGLGLRLIYFSYDVKMKEKGDIPEGYSVSREKKERFSLILESASTNQTSMYLCASSSGSQGMTEAFFGQGTRLTVV.